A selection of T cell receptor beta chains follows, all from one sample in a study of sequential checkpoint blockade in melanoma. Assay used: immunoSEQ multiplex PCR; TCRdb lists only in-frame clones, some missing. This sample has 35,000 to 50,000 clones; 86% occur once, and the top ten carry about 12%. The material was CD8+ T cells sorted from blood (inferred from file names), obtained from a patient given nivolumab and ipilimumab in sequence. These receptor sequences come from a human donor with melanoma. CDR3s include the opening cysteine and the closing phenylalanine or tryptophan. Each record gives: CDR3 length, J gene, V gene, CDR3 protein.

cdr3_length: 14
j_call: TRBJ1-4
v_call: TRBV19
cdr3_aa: CASSTQLEGEKLFF

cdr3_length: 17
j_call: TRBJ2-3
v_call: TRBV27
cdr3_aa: CASSFRPQGVFTDTQYF

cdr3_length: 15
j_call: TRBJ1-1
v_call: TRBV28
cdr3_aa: CASSLYAGPNTEAFF

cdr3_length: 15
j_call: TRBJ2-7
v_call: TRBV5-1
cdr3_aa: CASSLDRTHPYEQYF

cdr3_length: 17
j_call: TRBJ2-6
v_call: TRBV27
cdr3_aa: CASSLFRGAAGANVLTF

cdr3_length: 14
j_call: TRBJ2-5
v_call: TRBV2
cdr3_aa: CASSPWAGQETQYF

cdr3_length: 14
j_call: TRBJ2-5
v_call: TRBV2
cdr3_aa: CASRTGGSQETQYF

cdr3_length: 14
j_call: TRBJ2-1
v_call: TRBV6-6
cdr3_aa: CASSYLTGANEQFF

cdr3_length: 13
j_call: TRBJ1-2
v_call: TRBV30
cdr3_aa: CAWSVQGHQGYTF

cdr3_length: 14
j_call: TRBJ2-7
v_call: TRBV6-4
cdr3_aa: CASSEGTGPYEQYF

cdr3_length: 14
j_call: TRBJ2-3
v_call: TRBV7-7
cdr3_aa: CASSTGQGSDTQYF

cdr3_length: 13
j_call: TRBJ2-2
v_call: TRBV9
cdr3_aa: CASSRGDTGELFF

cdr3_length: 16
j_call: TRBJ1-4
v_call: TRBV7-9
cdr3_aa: CASSLGWGREDEKLFF

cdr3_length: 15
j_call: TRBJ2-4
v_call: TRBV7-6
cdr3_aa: CASSLFGGFLDIQYF

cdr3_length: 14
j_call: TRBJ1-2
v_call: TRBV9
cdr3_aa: CASSVVTGMYGYTF

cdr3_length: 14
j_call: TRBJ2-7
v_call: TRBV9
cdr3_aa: CASSLQGNPIEQYF

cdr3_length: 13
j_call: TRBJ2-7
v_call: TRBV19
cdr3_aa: CASSAGQGYEQYF

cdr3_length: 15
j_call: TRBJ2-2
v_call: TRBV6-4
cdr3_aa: CASSELVPPAGELFF

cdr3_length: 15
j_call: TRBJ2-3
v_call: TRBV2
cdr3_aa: CASSLGLAGVNTQYF

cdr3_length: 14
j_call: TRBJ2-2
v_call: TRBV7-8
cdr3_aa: CASSALAAAGELFF

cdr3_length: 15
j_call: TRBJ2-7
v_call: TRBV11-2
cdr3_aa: CASSSPVMGTYEQYF

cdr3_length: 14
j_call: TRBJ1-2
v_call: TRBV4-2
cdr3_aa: CASSQAGQAYGYTF

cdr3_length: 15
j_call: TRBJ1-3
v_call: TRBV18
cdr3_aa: CASSPPIRGGNTIYF

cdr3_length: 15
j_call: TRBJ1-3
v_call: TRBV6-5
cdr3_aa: CASSYDPSSGNTIYF

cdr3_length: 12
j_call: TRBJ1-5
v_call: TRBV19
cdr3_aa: CASSSFNQPQHF

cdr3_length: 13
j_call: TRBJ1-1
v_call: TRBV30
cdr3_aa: CAWSVARNTEAFF

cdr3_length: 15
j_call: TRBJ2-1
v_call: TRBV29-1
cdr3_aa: CSAPPVAPPYNEQFF

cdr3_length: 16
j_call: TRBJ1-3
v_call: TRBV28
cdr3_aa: CASSFGRTTSGNTIYF

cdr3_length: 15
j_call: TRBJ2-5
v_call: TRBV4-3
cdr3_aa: CASSHGQGPWETQYF

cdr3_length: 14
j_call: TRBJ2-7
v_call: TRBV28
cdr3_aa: CASSLTTGRYEQYF

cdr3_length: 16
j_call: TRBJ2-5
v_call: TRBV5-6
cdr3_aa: CASSSDDQGAWETQYF

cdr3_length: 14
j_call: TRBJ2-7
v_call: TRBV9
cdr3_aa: CASSVGGRGYEQYF

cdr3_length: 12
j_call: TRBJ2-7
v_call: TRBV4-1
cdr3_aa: CASSQRTGEQYF

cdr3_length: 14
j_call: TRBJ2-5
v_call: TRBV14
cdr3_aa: CASSPQILRGTQYF

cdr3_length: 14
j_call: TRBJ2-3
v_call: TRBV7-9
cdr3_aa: CASSPEDWTDTQYF

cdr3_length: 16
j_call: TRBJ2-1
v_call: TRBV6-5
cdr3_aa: CASSYGLAGGPNEQFF

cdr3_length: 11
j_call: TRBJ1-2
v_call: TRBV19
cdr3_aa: CASIRACGYTF

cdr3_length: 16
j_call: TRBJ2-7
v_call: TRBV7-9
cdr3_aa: CASSFPGLAGVYEQYF

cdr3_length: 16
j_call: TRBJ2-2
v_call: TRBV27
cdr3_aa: CASSLTGGGDTGELFF

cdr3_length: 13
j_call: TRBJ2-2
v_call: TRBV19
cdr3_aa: CASSSRLTGELFF